Below, one T cell receptor (beta chain) is given with its context. CDR1 and CDR2 (germline): SEHNR, FQNEAQ (reference sequence). CDR3 length: 14 amino acids. Losses at the gene ends were 4 bases for V and 12 bases for J; bases not matched to a gene: 10. The data originate from a study of blood T cell repertoires in COVID-19. Study context: T cells, B-cell-depleted T cells, or PBMCs provided the cDNA or gDNA that served as material.

Participants' reported clinical history set cohort assignment. Study processing details: Amplification with reference gene primers provided the estimates of nucleated cell counts. Some clones are missing from TCRdb's copy, which holds only in-frame ones; the method was immunoSEQ multiplex PCR. Clone size and the V and J calls come from that table; the DNA yielded D and trimming. The data hold some 220,000 clones, with roughly 80% observed a single time. This clonotype was obtained from a woman aged 40 to 50 with acute COVID-19. The source material was PBMCs or T cells enriched from blood (not recorded which). The gene calls are TRBV7-9 and TRBJ2-1, with 9 bases lining up with TRBD2. The CDR3 DNA follows: TGTGCCAGCAGCTCCGGCGGGGGGGCAAAAGTGCAGTTCTTC. It is translated as CASSSGGGAKVQFF.